This TCR beta chain was observed in a study of monozygotic twins with inflammatory bowel disease (dated by TCRdb to the late 2010s). With regard to the full study: In total, approximately 28 monozygotic twin pairs made up the full study: 19 Danish pairs, all IBD-discordant, plus nine German pairs, of which four were IBD-concordant and five were IBD-discordant. The search for disease-associated traits relied mainly on comparing IBD patients with their genetically identical healthy co-twins within discordant pairs. Each individual had, on average, about 151 000 unique TCRalpha sequences and 181 000 unique TCRbeta sequences available for analysis. Broad study findings and their caveats: No difference in repertoire similarity was observed between concordant and discordant twins, possibly owing to limited statistical power. The results gave no support for a single strong signal or clonotype linked to IBD. IBD patients had lower TCRbeta repertoire diversity, measured by the inverse Simpson index, than their healthy co-twins. IBD patients shared fewer clonotypes with other individuals than healthy twins did, most markedly in patients showing signs of disease activity. Differing immunosuppressive treatments among patients may have added background noise and inter-individual variability to the repertoires. The analysis was unable to tell apart different T cell subtypes.

The germline V gene (reference sequence) sets CDR1 to DFQATT and CDR2 to SNEGSKA. The CDR3 sequence holds 15 residues, the cysteine and phenylalanine included. No coding sequence is recorded. Turning to this clonotype: Its target antigen remains unknown.

Receptors were amplified or captured by 5' RACE. Each TCR library was prepared from about 3.5 ug of total RNA. For each sample, cDNA synthesis with SMARTScribe reverse transcriptase was split into eight separate reactions. During cDNA synthesis, unique molecular identifiers containing a 6-nucleotide sample barcode were introduced by template switching. TCRalpha and TCRbeta cDNA was amplified by two nested PCRs of 16 and 9 cycles, with bead purification after each PCR. Before amplification, the cDNA was both treated with uracil DNA-glycosylase and purified with the QIAquick PCR purification kit. In the second PCR, Illumina TruSeq-compatible adapters and sample-specific barcodes were added. Library quality and concentration were assessed using TapeStation and Qubit, and 5 ng of each library was pooled. Sequencing of pooled libraries was carried out on an Illumina HiSeq2500 single-index Rapid Run using 2 x 100 bp reads and custom sequencing primers. The study's own analysis went as follows. MiGEC version 1.2.6 was used for UMI-based consensus assembly, which corrected PCR and sequencing errors. V(D)J alignment, clonotype assembly and CDR3 extraction were performed with MiXCR version 2.1.1. To normalise gene usage, clonotype sharing and MAIT/NKT TCR abundance, the top 1000, 10 000 and 20 000 clonotypes in each sample were analysed. After downsampling to 27 000 UMIs, diversity was calculated as the inverse Simpson index using the vegan R package. Paired Mann-Whitney U tests were applied to discordant twin pairs, and Benjamini-Hochberg correction was used for multiple testing. Reprocessed by TCRdb, the reads give a single entry per CDR3 protein sequence, without DNA. What appears here as the V and J calls and clone size reflects TCRdb's work, not the paper's. The sample table holds 300,000 to 350,000 distinct CDR3 sequences. Of the sample, 2% to 2.5% falls within the top ten clones.

From each donor, a roughly 2.5 ml peripheral blood sample was collected into PAXgene tubes and stored at -80 degrees C. Without T cell sorting, total RNA was isolated from whole blood using the PAXgene blood miRNA kit on an automated QIAcube. Peripheral blood from monozygotic twin pairs, either concordant or discordant for inflammatory bowel disease, underwent deep TCRalpha and TCRbeta repertoire profiling that used unique molecular barcoding. Smoking habits were recorded for all twin pairs, and individuals were classified as current, former or never smokers. This sequence was found in a human donor with ulcerative colitis or Crohn's disease, or a healthy co-twin of an affected twin (not recorded which). The rearrangement joined TRBV20-1 to TRBJ2-3; the TCRdb call, TRBD1, lacks DNA for checking. The source material was blood. CDR3 loop: CSVPGAGGITDTQYF.